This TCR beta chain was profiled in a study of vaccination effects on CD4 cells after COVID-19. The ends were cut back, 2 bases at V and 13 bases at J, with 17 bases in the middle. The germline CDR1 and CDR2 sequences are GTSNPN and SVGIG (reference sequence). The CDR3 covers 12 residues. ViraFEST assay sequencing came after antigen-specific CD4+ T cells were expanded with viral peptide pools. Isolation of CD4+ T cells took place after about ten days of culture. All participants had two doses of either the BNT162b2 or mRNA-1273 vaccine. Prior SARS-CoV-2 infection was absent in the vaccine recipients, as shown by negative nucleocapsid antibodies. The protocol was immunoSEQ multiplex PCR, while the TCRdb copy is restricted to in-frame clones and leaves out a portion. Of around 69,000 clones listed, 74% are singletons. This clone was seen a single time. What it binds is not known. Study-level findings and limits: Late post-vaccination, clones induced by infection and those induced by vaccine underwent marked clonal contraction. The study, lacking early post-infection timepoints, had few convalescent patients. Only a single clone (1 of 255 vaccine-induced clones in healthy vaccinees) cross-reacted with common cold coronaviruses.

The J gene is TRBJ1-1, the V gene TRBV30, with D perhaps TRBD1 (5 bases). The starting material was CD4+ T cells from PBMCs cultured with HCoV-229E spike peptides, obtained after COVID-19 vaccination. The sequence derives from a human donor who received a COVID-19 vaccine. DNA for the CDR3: TGTGCCTGGAGTCCCGGGACCCTCACCCGTTTCTTT. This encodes CAWSPGTLTRFF.